Listed here are 11 T cell receptor beta chains from one sample, sequenced in a study of T cell responses to AZD1222 COVID-19 vaccine. The repertoire was sequenced with immunoSEQ multiplex PCR; TCRdb's copy has only in-frame clones and lacks some. The sample consists of 150,000 to 200,000 clones, approximately 90% of them appearing once. Specimen: peripheral blood, collected on day 0 of AZD1222 vaccination. All receptors come from an adult in good health.

This clone was recorded once. The V call is TRBV2, the J call TRBJ1-5, with unresolved D. The CDR3 is made up of 14 amino acids. Germline CDR1 is SNHLY and CDR2 is FYNNEI. V shed 4 bases and J shed 3 bases, with 10 bases lying between them. The DNA of the CDR3 is TGTGCCAGCAGTGCTGTGACCCCCAATCAGCCCCAGCATTTT. As protein: CASSAVTPNQPQHF. The variable domain in full, with the rest retrieved from reference TRBV2 and TRBJ1-5, is EPEVTQTPSHQVTQMGQEVILRCVPISNHLYFYWYRQILGQKVEFLVSFYNNEISEKSEIFDDQFSVERPDGSNFTLKIRSTKLEDSAMYFCASSAVTPNQPQHFGDGTRLSIL.

V usage is TRBV19 and J usage is TRBJ2-2, with a weak D call TRBD1 (6 bases). Looked up from germline, CDR1 is LNHDA and CDR2 is SQIVND (reference sequence). Trimming pared 3 bases from V and 6 bases from J, leaving 11 bases between. CDR3 length equals 14 residues. The CDR3 spells CASSIQGGSGELFF. The CDR3 DNA sequence: TGTGCCAGTAGTATTCAAGGGGGATCCGGGGAGCTGTTTTTT.

The chain couples TRBV7-6 to TRBJ2-2; no clear D gene. Trimming left V 1 base short and J 2 bases short, with 8 bases between. The CDR3 sequence is 15 residues long. CDR1 and CDR2 (germline): SGHVS, FNYEAQ. CDR3 region: CASSLGPDNTGELFF. CDR3 DNA: TGTGCCAGCAGCTTAGGGCCCGATAACACCGGGGAGCTGTTTTTT.

The chain recombines TRBV28 with TRBJ1-6; D is ambiguous. Trimming pared 3 bases from V and 10 bases from J, leaving 19 bases between. Germline CDR1 MDHEN, CDR2 SYDVKM. This CDR3 region has 16 residues. CDR3 DNA: TGTGCCAGCAGTTTGAATCGGAATTTTATTGTCTCACCCCTCCACTTT. Translated: CASSLNRNFIVSPLHF.

The chain couples TRBV20-1 to TRBJ2-7; D not resolved. The CDR3 totals 10 residues. The germline gives CDR1 DFQATT, CDR2 SNEGSKA (reference sequence). Between the trimmed V and J ends, which lost 3 bases and 2 bases, there was a span of 2 bases. The CDR3 DNA sequence: TGCAGTGCTAGGGCCTACGAGCAGTACTTC. Its translation is CSARAYEQYF.

The chain uses TRBV5-3 and TRBJ2-1; D perhaps matches TRBD2 (5 bases). TRBV5-3 is an ORF; its function is uncertain. The V end was cut by 4 bases, the J end by 4 bases, with 12 bases between. The CDR3 runs to 14 residues. Here the CDR3 reads CARSVADSYNEQFF. In nucleotides, the CDR3 is TGTGCCAGAAGCGTGGCGGACTCGTACAATGAGCAGTTCTTC.

This sequence joins TRBV10-3 and TRBJ1-1; possibly TRBD1 for D (5 bases). Between the trimmed V and J ends, which lost 10 bases and 1 base, there was a span of 16 bases. Germline-derived CDR1 and CDR2 are ENHRY and SYGVKD. This CDR3 contains 14 residues. The CDR3 nucleotides read TGTGCCACCAACCCCAGGGAGGAGAACACTGAAGCTTTCTTT. Encoded protein: CATNPREENTEAFF.

This clone was observed a single time. The chain recombines TRBV7-2 with TRBJ2-7, with D possibly being TRBD2 (5 bases). V was pared by 1 base and J by 6 bases, with 7 bases between. Germline-derived CDR1 and CDR2 are SGHTA and FQGNSA. CDR3 length: 12 residues. CDR3 sequence reads: CASSLGGSEQYF. The CDR3, as DNA: TGTGCCAGCAGCTTAGGTGGGAGCGAGCAGTACTTC. The full variable domain, with the rest looked up from reference TRBV7-2 and TRBJ2-7, is GAGVSQSPSNKVTEKGKDVELRCDPISGHTALYWYRQSLGQGLEFLIYFQGNSAPDKSGLPSDRFSAERTGGSVSTLTIQRTQQEDSAVYLCASSLGGSEQYFGPGTRLTVT.

The chain carries TRBV6-2 or TRBV6-3 and TRBJ1-1, with D unclear. There are 13 residues in the CDR3. Trimming shortened V by 6 bases and J by 7 bases, and 15 bases separated the two germline ends. Germline V gene lookup returns CDR1 MNHEY and CDR2 SVGEGT. CDR3 nucleotide sequence: TGTGCCAGCAGCCAATCCCCTGGCGGTGAAGCTTTCTTT. Protein: CASSQSPGGEAFF.

This sequence joins TRBV6-5 and TRBJ1-3, with TRBD1 identical over 7 bases. Trimming at V came to 4 bases and at J to 2 bases, leaving 5 bases not matched to a gene. Per germline, CDR1 MNHEY and CDR2 SVGAGI. The CDR3 loop spans 15 amino acids. Here the CDR3 DNA reads TGTGCCAGCAGTTTTGACAGGGTCGCTGGAAACACCATATATTTT. Its protein product is CASSFDRVAGNTIYF.

V is TRBV2 and J is TRBJ1-1; maybe TRBD1 (6 bases). The germline CDR1 and CDR2 sequences are SNHLY and FYNNEI. The V gene lost 10 bases and the J gene lost 4 bases, with 19 bases spanning the gap. There are 14 residues in the CDR3. In DNA form, the CDR3 reads TGTGCCACATCGCCGACAGGCTGGGGCACTGAAGCTTTCTTT. It specifies CATSPTGWGTEAFF.